The 18 T cell receptor beta chains below come from one sample, sequenced in a study of blood T cells in healthy people across ages. Next came a second PCR, run for about 6 to 12 cycles, which used a sample-barcoded 5' primer along with a J-beta primer mix. One entry per CDR3 protein, called by TCRdb with MiXCR from the 5' RACE reads. Here the sample spans around 750,000 distinct CDR3 sequences, around half being singletons. The sample comprised blood. These TCRs come from a man at least 80 years old in good health.

This clonotype was counted only a few times. V gene TRBV5-1 combines with J gene TRBJ2-7; the D gene is possibly TRBD1 (5 bases). This CDR3 has 13 residues. Trimming pared 4 bases from V and 6 bases from J, leaving 14 bases between. CDR1 SGHRS and CDR2 YFSETQ come from the germline V gene. The CDR3 sequence: CASSLQGSSEQYF. The CDR3 nucleotides read TGCGCCAGCAGCCTCCAGGGATCCAGCGAGCAGTACTTC.

V usage is TRBV4-2 and J usage is TRBJ2-7; 7 bases line up with TRBD1. The CDR3 spans 16 residues. V dropped 0 bases and J dropped 0; count of bases not matched to a gene: 5. Per germline, CDR1 LGHNA and CDR2 YNFKEQ. CDR3 sequence: CASSQDLTGTSYEQYF. In DNA, the CDR3 is TGTGCCAGCAGCCAAGATTTGACAGGGACCTCCTACGAGCAGTACTTC.

The rearrangement uses TRBV7-9 and TRBJ2-1; TRBD2 aligns across 8 bases. CDR1 SEHNR and CDR2 FQNEAQ come from the germline V gene (reference sequence). V was pared by 2 bases and J by 1 base, with 4 bases of the junction left unmatched. The CDR3 extends over 16 amino acids. CDR3 loop: CASSLMGGRSYNEQFF. CDR3 bases: TGTGCCAGCAGCTTAATGGGCGGGAGGTCCTACAATGAGCAGTTCTTC.

The chain uses TRBV20-1 and TRBJ1-1; TRBD1 might be the D (5 bases). With 3 bases removed from V and 6 bases from J, the gap between germline ends came to 5 bases. This CDR3 spans 10 amino acids. The germline CDR1 and CDR2 sequences are DFQATT and SNEGSKA (reference sequence). The CDR3 loop reads CSARGAEAFF. CDR3 bases: TGCAGTGCTAGGGGGGCTGAAGCTTTCTTT.

CDR3 sequence reads: CASSSRTSGKGNEQFF. The DNA for the CDR3 is TGTGCCAGCAGCTCCCGGACTAGCGGGAAGGGCAATGAGCAGTTCTTC. The chain joins TRBV7-2 to TRBJ2-1; TRBD2 aligns across 12 bases. The CDR3 sequence is 16 residues long. Germline values: CDR1 SGHTA, CDR2 FQGNSA. The V gene end was trimmed by 4 bases and the J gene end by 6 bases; junction bases not matched to a gene: 7.

The count of this clonotype is one. The chain couples TRBV5-8 to TRBJ1-5; perhaps TRBD1 as D (6 bases). Germline V gene lookup returns CDR1 SGHTS and CDR2 YDEGEE. V was pared by 2 bases and J by 3 bases, with 15 bases between. This CDR3 has 16 amino acids. Here the CDR3 reads CASSFLTGQHNQPQHF. The CDR3 DNA is TGTGCCAGCAGCTTTCTTACCGGACAGCACAATCAGCCCCAGCATTTT.

V and J are TRBV5-1 and TRBJ2-3; the match to TRBD1 covers 10 bases. V lost 4 bases to trimming and J lost 5 bases; unmatched junction nucleotides: 7. The CDR3 is 15 amino acids. Germline-derived CDR1 and CDR2 are SGHRS and YFSETQ. CDR3 sequence (DNA): TGCGCCAGCAGCATTAGGACAGGGGGTATAGATACGCAGTATTTT. The encoded protein is CASSIRTGGIDTQYF.

The J gene is TRBJ2-4, the V gene TRBV6-5; D is uncertain. The end of the DNA is better explained by TRBJ2-7, so the J call may be wrong. Looked up from germline, CDR1 is MNHEY and CDR2 is SVGAGI. The CDR3 loop spans 12 amino acids. CDR3 coding DNA: TGTGCCAGCGACCTAATCTCCTACGAGCAGTACTTC. Its translation is CASDLISYEQYF.

This rearrangement joins TRBV11-2 to TRBJ2-1; D remains unclear. The CDR3 spans 11 residues. Trimming pared 5 bases from V and 8 bases from J, leaving 7 bases between. The germline CDR1 and CDR2 sequences are SGHAT and FQNNGV. The CDR3 protein is CASSPHDEQFF. The CDR3 DNA sequence: TGTGCCAGCAGCCCCCACGATGAGCAGTTCTTC.

This clonotype was picked up a small number of times. The rearrangement links TRBV7-6 to TRBJ2-3, with D possibly matching TRBD2 (6 bases). Trimming shortened V by 1 base and J by 4 bases, and 9 bases separated the two germline ends. CDR1 SGHVS and CDR2 FNYEAQ come from the germline V gene. This CDR3 comprises 14 residues. CDR3 sequence: CASSLGGTSDTQYF. CDR3 DNA: TGTGCCAGCAGCTTAGGCGGGACTTCAGATACGCAGTATTTT.

The chain employs TRBV6-5 and TRBJ1-1; possible D gene TRBD1, 5 bases. Germline CDR1 reads MNHEY; CDR2 reads SVGAGI. V was trimmed by 6 bases and J by 2 bases, leaving 16 bases between them. This CDR3 is 15 amino acids long. As DNA, the CDR3 is TGTGCCAGCAGCCTCACCAGGGATCTAAACACTGAAGCTTTCTTT. This translates into CASSLTRDLNTEAFF.

The CDR3 coding sequence is TGTGCCAGCAGTTTAGACAGCCCTAGCACAGATACGCAGTATTTT. This encodes CASSLDSPSTDTQYF. J is TRBJ2-3 and V is TRBV27, with D perhaps TRBD1 (5 bases). Trimming took 2 bases from V and 0 from J, leaving 9 bases between them. CDR1 and CDR2 (germline): MNHEY, SMNVEV (reference sequence). This CDR3 region has 15 residues.

This clonotype has a single count. A read error may be the cause here, since a much bigger clone is one base away. As DNA, the CDR3 is TGCAGCGTGGAGACGGACTACGCGCAGTACTTC. It translates to CSVETDYAQYF. The chain recombines TRBV29-1 with TRBJ2-5; possible D gene TRBD2, 6 bases. Germline V CDR1 and CDR2: SQVTM, ANQGSEA. This CDR3 is 11 amino acids long. The germline V and J ends were trimmed by 6 bases and 11 bases, with 16 bases remaining between them.

This clonotype has a handful of counts. The V gene is TRBV4-2, the J gene TRBJ2-1; TRBD2 might be the D (5 bases). The germline V gene has CDR1 LGHNA and CDR2 YNFKEQ. The CDR3 is 15 residues long. V lost 0 bases to trimming and J lost 6 bases, with 12 bases between them. The CDR3 DNA reads as TGTGCCAGCAGCCAAGATCCGGGGTCCCTCAATGAGCAGTTCTTC. It encodes CASSQDPGSLNEQFF.

This clonotype was seen a few times. This chain connects TRBV29-1 to TRBJ2-3, with unresolved D. The CDR3 runs 15 residues. Germline V gene sequence: CDR1 SQVTM, CDR2 ANQGSEA. The germline V and J ends were trimmed by 4 bases and 1 base, with 15 bases remaining between them. CDR3 nucleotides: TGCAGCGTTGTGGGCCTGGGCAGTCGCACAGATACGCAGTATTTT. This sequence encodes CSVVGLGSRTDTQYF.

This chain connects TRBV5-1 to TRBJ1-2; D is uncertain. The CDR3 contains 16 residues. CDR1 and CDR2 from the germline V gene are SGHRS and YFSETQ. V dropped 0 bases and J dropped 2 bases, with 14 bases sitting between them. The CDR3 spells CASSLGPVTQNYGYTF. Here the CDR3 DNA reads TGCGCCAGCAGCTTGGGACCGGTGACACAGAACTATGGCTACACCTTC. Combining the CDR3 with reference TRBV5-1 and TRBJ1-2 gives the whole variable domain KAGVTQTPRYLIKTRGQQVTLSCSPISGHRSVSWYQQTPGQGLQFLFEYFSETQRNKGNFPGRFSGRQFSNSRSEMNVSTLELGDSALYLCASSLGPVTQNYGYTFGSGTRLTVV.

This clonotype showed up just a few times. This sequence joins TRBV2 and TRBJ2-4, with D maybe TRBD2 (6 bases). The closer fit of TRBJ2-7 to the DNA end suggests the J call may be wrong. Looked up from germline, CDR1 is SNHLY and CDR2 is FYNNEI. There are 16 residues in the CDR3. CDR3 amino acids: CASSESRYVSGYEQYF. DNA for the CDR3: TGTGCCAGCAGTGAATCCCGTTACGTTAGCGGCTACGAGCAGTACTTC.

The chain links TRBV11-2 to TRBJ2-5; 9 bases are a match to TRBD1. The CDR3 extends over 16 amino acids. Germline loops: CDR1 SGHAT, CDR2 FQNNGV. The trim removed 5 bases at V and 11 bases at J, leaving 18 bases unmatched. CDR3: CASSTIPGQGFVEQYF. As DNA, the CDR3 is TGTGCCAGCAGCACAATACCGGGACAGGGATTTGTTGAGCAGTACTTC.